The table lists the clone carrying this T cell receptor (beta chain) with a few counts. Antigen unknown. The trim removed 4 bases at V and 2 bases at J, leaving 3 bases unmatched. Germline CDR1 is SGHAT and CDR2 is FQNNGV. The CDR3 covers 15 residues. MiXCR, run by TCRdb on the reads, gives a single entry per CDR3 protein. The sample carries 86,000 or so distinct CDR3 sequences, 24% recorded once. The sample belongs to a study of T cell repertoires in cytomegalovirus infection. At the level of the study: TCR beta signatures that were public indicated CMV infection and matching HLA type. General study results and limits: In two of eight donors, the top clonotype was HLA-C-restricted CMV-specific.

The source of this sequence is a human donor in good health (CMV status not recorded). Some clones in this sample may be carry-over from other donors' samples. The V gene is TRBV11-2, the J gene TRBJ2-7; 12 bases align to TRBD2. The source material was CD8+ T cells from cultured PBMCs, sampled from culture after CMV antigen stimulation. The CDR3, as DNA: TGTGCCAGCAGCTCTAGCGGGAGGGGGGCCTACGAGCAGTACTTC. It is translated as CASSSSGRGAYEQYF.